Each of the 26 T cell receptor beta chains below was sequenced from the same sample in a study of cytomegalovirus exposure and HLA in healthy donors. With 60 Vbeta and 13 Jbeta primers, the PCR was carried out. Libraries were prepared by immunoSEQ multiplex PCR; TCRdb keeps only in-frame clonotypes and omits some of them. The sample has roughly 90,000 clones, roughly 82% seen once. Sequencing input: PBMCs. Source of these receptors: a young man in good health and CMV-seropositive.

V usage is TRBV6-5 and J usage is TRBJ2-4; 7 bases line up with TRBD2. This CDR3 has 16 amino acids. V shed 3 bases, J shed 1 base, and the junction held 6 bases outside the gene matches. Germline V gene data show CDR1 as MNHEY and CDR2 as SVGAGI. CDR3 loop: CASSYGGVGAKNIQYF. The CDR3 DNA is TGTGCCAGCAGTTATGGGGGGGTAGGGGCCAAAAACATTCAGTACTTC.

CDR3 sequence reads: CASRLRTASYEQYF. The CDR3 region has the DNA TGTGCCAGCAGGCTACGGACAGCTTCCTACGAGCAGTACTTC. The chain carries TRBV28 and TRBJ2-7, with D perhaps matching TRBD1 (6 bases). V lost 6 bases to trimming and J lost 1 base, with 13 bases between them. In germline, CDR1 is MDHEN, CDR2 SYDVKM. The CDR3 runs to 14 residues.

V and J are TRBV5-4 and TRBJ2-1, with unresolved D. This CDR3 contains 13 residues. The germline gives CDR1 SGHNT, CDR2 YYREEE (reference sequence). The V end lost 6 bases, the J end lost 6 bases, and 13 bases lay between the germline ends. The CDR3 nucleotides read TGTGCCAGCACCGTCATGGGCCCCAATGAGCAGTTCTTC. Its protein product is CASTVMGPNEQFF.

On this clone itself: Compared with germline, one end of the junction differs, possibly owing to a read error. This chain joins TRBV7-9 and TRBJ2-7, with a tentative D call TRBD1 (5 bases). Per germline, CDR1 SEHNR and CDR2 FQNEAQ (reference sequence). The CDR3 has 17 amino acids. This CDR3 reads CSSSFLQGHLSSYEQYF. CDR3 sequence (DNA): TGTTCCAGCAGCTTCTTGCAGGGCCATCTAAGCTCCTACGAGCAGTACTTC. Together with reference TRBV7-9 and TRBJ2-7, the CDR3 gives the full variable domain: DTGVSQNPRHKITKRGQNVTFRCDPISEHNRLYWYRQTLGQGPEFLTYFQNEAQLEKSRLLSDRFSAERPKGSFSTLEIQRTEQGDSAMYLCSSSFLQGHLSSYEQYFGPGTRLTVT.

V usage is TRBV27 and J usage is TRBJ2-3; 12 bases are shared with TRBD2. After removal of 2 bases from V and 6 bases from J, the junction contained 9 bases not matched to a gene. There are 17 residues in the CDR3. CDR1 and CDR2 (germline): MNHEY, SMNVEV (reference sequence). The CDR3: CASSLRASGRAGDTQYF. The CDR3 DNA sequence: TGTGCCAGCAGTTTAAGAGCTAGCGGGAGGGCGGGGGATACGCAGTATTTT.

The sample holds one count of this clone. The chain recombines TRBV28 with TRBJ2-5; possibly TRBD1 for D (5 bases). The tail of the sequence fits TRBJ2-7 better, so the J call may be wrong. CDR3 length: 13 amino acids. CDR1 MDHEN and CDR2 SYDVKM come from the germline V gene. Written as DNA, the CDR3 is TGTGCCAGCAGACAGGCGCACGGCTACGAGCAGTACTTC. Protein product: CASRQAHGYEQYF.

The V gene is TRBV11-2, the J gene TRBJ1-1; D not certain. Germline assignment: CDR1 SGHAT and CDR2 FQNNGV. The CDR3 loop spans 13 amino acids. Deletions cut 4 bases from V and 6 bases from J, with 12 bases between. CDR3 protein: CASSYVPYSEAFF. CDR3 coding DNA: TGTGCCAGCAGCTACGTTCCGTACTCTGAAGCTTTCTTT.

The chain couples TRBV10-1 to TRBJ1-1; unclear D gene. Germline V gene lookup returns CDR1 WNHNN and CDR2 SYGVQD (reference sequence). Trimming left V 0 bases short and J 5 bases short, with 10 bases between. The length of the CDR3 is 14 residues. Written as DNA, the CDR3 is TGCGCCAGCAGTGAGTCCTTTATCGAGACTGAAGCTTTCTTT. It specifies CASSESFIETEAFF.

V and J are TRBV30 and TRBJ2-6; 10 nucleotides align to TRBD1. V shed 1 base, J shed 0 bases, and the junction held 6 bases outside the gene matches. Germline loops: CDR1 GTSNPN, CDR2 SVGIG (reference sequence). The CDR3 consists of 18 residues. CDR3 bases: TGTGCCTGGAGTGGGGGGGGACAGGGGTTCTCTGGGGCCAACGTCCTGACTTTC. Its protein is CAWSGGGQGFSGANVLTF.

This clone has more than one count but fewer than ten. The chain links TRBV19 to TRBJ1-4, with D unclear. Germline CDR1 reads LNHDA; CDR2 reads SQIVND (reference sequence). The CDR3 is made up of 13 amino acids. V lost 4 bases, J lost 2 bases, and 5 bases lay in between. The CDR3 reads CASSSRTNEKLFF. CDR3 nucleotides: TGTGCCAGTAGTAGCCGGACTAATGAAAAACTGTTTTTT. Based on the CDR3 plus reference TRBV19 and TRBJ1-4, the full variable domain is DGGITQSPKYLFRKEGQNVTLSCEQNLNHDAMYWYRQDPGQGLRLIYYSQIVNDFQKGDIAEGYSVSREKKESFPLTVTSAQKNPTAFYLCASSSRTNEKLFFGSGTQLSVL.

CDR3 loop: CASSSTGANVLTF. CDR3 nucleotides: TGTGCCAGCAGCTCAACTGGGGCCAACGTCCTGACTTTC. The chain is built from TRBV7-8 and TRBJ2-6; D is uncertain. The CDR3 loop spans 13 amino acids. V gave up 4 bases and J gave up 2 bases, with 3 bases separating them. Germline V gene sequence: CDR1 SGHVS, CDR2 FQNEAQ.

This clone was seen only a few times. This chain connects TRBV6-6 to TRBJ1-1; TRBD1 matches at 8 bases. CDR1 MNHNY and CDR2 SVGAGI come from the germline V gene (reference sequence). The CDR3 is made up of 10 amino acids. V trimming: 8 bases; J trimming: 10 bases; junction bases outside the gene matches: 3. As DNA, the CDR3 is TGTGCCAGCGGTGACAGGGGAGCTTTCTTT. Translation gives CASGDRGAFF.

The rearrangement uses TRBV5-5 and TRBJ2-4, with 10 bases aligning to TRBD1. The V segment lost 2 bases and the J segment 6 bases; nucleotides outside the gene matches: 8. This CDR3 region has 16 residues. Germline assignment: CDR1 SGHKS and CDR2 YYEKEE (reference sequence). The CDR3 coding sequence is TGTGCCAGCAGCTTTTACCGGGACAGGGGTTTAAACATTCAGTACTTC. It translates to CASSFYRDRGLNIQYF.

The chain has TRBV19 and TRBJ2-5; 7 bases line up with TRBD2. Germline trimming cut 6 bases from V and 0 bases from J; bases unmatched to any gene: 4. The CDR3 loop spans 14 amino acids. Germline CDR1 is LNHDA and CDR2 is SQIVND (reference sequence). The CDR3 is CASRPGLHQETQYF. CDR3 nucleotides: TGTGCCAGTAGACCGGGACTACACCAAGAGACCCAGTACTTC.

The V call is TRBV7-6, the J call TRBJ1-2; 7 bases agree with TRBD1. After removal of 0 bases from V and 5 bases from J, the junction contained 12 bases not matched to a gene. The V gene's germline CDR1 is SGHVS and CDR2 FNYEAQ. This CDR3 spans 17 amino acids. CDR3 amino acids: CASSLATAKAGQYGYTF. The CDR3 region has the DNA TGTGCCAGCAGCTTAGCTACAGCTAAGGCGGGACAGTATGGCTACACCTTC.

The chain employs TRBV7-2 and TRBJ1-4, with 11 bases fitting TRBD1. CDR1 and CDR2 (germline): SGHTA, FQGNSA. This CDR3 is built from 14 residues. The ends lost 5 bases at V and 7 bases at J; junction bases unmatched: 3. CDR3 protein: CASSRTGGLEKLFF. The DNA for the CDR3 is TGTGCCAGCAGCAGGACAGGGGGCCTTGAAAAACTGTTTTTT. The full variable domain, with the rest looked up from reference TRBV7-2 and TRBJ1-4, is GAGVSQSPSNKVTEKGKDVELRCDPISGHTALYWYRQSLGQGLEFLIYFQGNSAPDKSGLPSDRFSAERTGGSVSTLTIQRTQQEDSAVYLCASSRTGGLEKLFFGSGTQLSVL.

The rearrangement links TRBV4-3 to TRBJ2-7, with 7 bases identical to TRBD2. Trimming took 1 base from V and 4 from J; bases not matched to a gene: 4. In germline, CDR1 is LGHNA, CDR2 YSLEER. The CDR3 consists of 14 residues. The DNA of the CDR3 is TGCGCCAGCAGCCAAGCAGCGGGGCCATACGAGCAGTACTTC. It yields the protein CASSQAAGPYEQYF.

The V and J genes are TRBV28 and TRBJ1-2, with 7 bases fitting TRBD1. The J segment lost 6 bases and the V segment lost 8 bases, leaving 6 bases of the junction unmatched. CDR3 length equals 12 residues. From germline, CDR1 is MDHEN and CDR2 SYDVKM. The CDR3 bases are TGTGCCAGCTACAGGGGCGATCATGGCTACACCTTC. Translating it yields CASYRGDHGYTF.

The chain combines TRBV5-1 with TRBJ2-2; perhaps TRBD1 as D (6 bases). V shed 1 base and J shed 2 bases, with 9 bases lying between them. CDR3 length: 15 amino acids. From germline, CDR1 is SGHRS and CDR2 YFSETQ. Written as DNA, the CDR3 is TGCGCCAGCAGCTTGAACAGGGTAAACACCGGGGAGCTGTTTTTT. Translating gives CASSLNRVNTGELFF.

The gene calls are TRBV29-1 and TRBJ1-5; D is ambiguous. With 6 bases removed from V and 7 bases from J, the gap between germline ends came to 10 bases. This CDR3 has 11 residues. Germline V gives CDR1 SQVTM, CDR2 ANQGSEA. The CDR3 DNA sequence: TGCAGCGTGGGCGAAAGCCAGCCCCAGCATTTT. Translation: CSVGESQPQHF.

This chain connects TRBV7-2 to TRBJ2-7; a weak D match, TRBD1 (5 bases). Germline CDR1 SGHTA, CDR2 FQGNSA. Trimming removed 8 bases at V and 3 bases at J, with 11 bases between. The CDR3 spans 12 residues. CDR3 in amino acids: CASGRRVYEQYF. The CDR3 DNA is TGTGCCAGCGGTCGCAGGGTCTACGAGCAGTACTTC.

CDR3 region: CASSLASDRGGLSGANVLTF. DNA for the CDR3: TGTGCCAGCAGCTTAGCCTCGGACAGGGGGGGCTTGTCTGGGGCCAACGTCCTGACTTTC. The chain is built from TRBV11-3 and TRBJ2-6, with TRBD1 identical over 10 bases. Germline V gene lookup returns CDR1 SGHNT and CDR2 YENEEA. This CDR3 spans 20 amino acids. The trim removed 1 base at V and 1 base at J, leaving 10 bases unmatched.

CDR3 nucleotide sequence: TGTGCCAGCAGCTTAGCGGGGACAGGGGACTACAATGAGCAGTTCTTC. Translating it yields CASSLAGTGDYNEQFF. The V call is TRBV7-7, the J call TRBJ2-1; 10 bases fit TRBD1. J was trimmed by 3 bases and V by 0 bases; bases with no gene match: 2. The germline gives CDR1 SSHAT, CDR2 FNYEAQ (reference sequence). This CDR3 comprises 16 residues. Full variable domain (rest looked up from reference TRBV7-7 and TRBJ2-1): GAGVSQSPRYKVTKRGQDVTLRCDPISSHATLYWYQQALGQGPEFLTYFNYEAQPDKSGLPSDRFSAERPEGSISTLTIQRTEQRDSAMYRCASSLAGTGDYNEQFFGPGTRLTVL.

This clone was observed a handful of times. This chain uses TRBV19 with TRBJ1-2; D possibly corresponds to TRBD1 (6 bases). The germline V and J ends were trimmed by 5 bases and 4 bases, with 11 bases remaining between them. Germline CDR1 reads LNHDA; CDR2 reads SQIVND (reference sequence). The CDR3 extends over 13 amino acids. CDR3 bases: TGTGCCAGTAGTGCCAGGGGTCTCTATGGCTACACCTTC. It yields the protein CASSARGLYGYTF.

This chain joins TRBV7-2 and TRBJ1-5; TRBD1 matches at 7 bases. The V gene end was trimmed by 3 bases and the J gene end by 2 bases; junction bases not matched to a gene: 10. Germline V CDR1 and CDR2: SGHTA, FQGNSA. The CDR3 is 17 amino acids. The CDR3 loop reads CASSFQTGEVGNQPQHF. CDR3 DNA sequence: TGTGCCAGCAGCTTCCAAACAGGGGAGGTAGGCAATCAGCCCCAGCATTTT.

The V gene is TRBV6-1, the J gene TRBJ2-5; 7 bases fit TRBD2. TRBJ2-7 explains the end of the DNA better; the J call may be wrong. Germline V CDR1 and CDR2: MNHNS, SASEGT. There are 16 residues in the CDR3. CDR3 DNA: TGTGCCAGCAGTGAAGCAATTCTTAGCGGGCCCTACGAGCAGTACTTC. This encodes CASSEAILSGPYEQYF.